This T cell receptor beta chain was profiled in a study of blood T cells in healthy people across ages (dated by TCRdb to the mid-2010s). Looking at the study overall: In model experiments, template switching captured roughly one uniquely barcoded TCR beta cDNA molecule for every two T cells. The study analyzed two additional independent replicas of 1 million unique cDNA reads from the same blood draw for two donors, one aged 18 to 29 and one aged 80 or older. To avoid experimental bias, donors of different ages were spread randomly across the sequencing lanes. Four age groups were formed from the donors: young (average 16 years), middle-aged (approximately 41), aged (62) and long-lived (approximately 80). Using deep sequencing normalized with unique cDNA molecular identifiers, the study measured how TCR beta repertoire diversity changes with age. The research as a whole found: Observed TCR beta diversity per million T cells fell roughly linearly with age, and a significant reduction was already apparent by age around 39. Compared with the aged group, the long-lived group had more naive CD4+ T cells, fewer expanded clones and increased TCR diversity, suggesting age selection. Bulk unsorted PBMC profiling prevented conclusive comparison of naive and antigen-experienced compartments. The CMV infection status of donors was not known, potentially confounding age-related changes in expanded clonotypes. Estimates of total diversity based on one million sequenced T cells were regarded as lower bounds and as underestimates. Observed TCR beta diversity correlated strongly with the percentage of naive T cells measured by flow cytometry.

CDR1 and CDR2 are read off the germline V gene as MDHEN and SYDVKM. The CDR3 starts with the cysteine, ends with the phenylalanine, and has 15 residues. Here the CDR3 DNA is all that survives: 45 bases in frame from base 1. Donors were 40 or so systemically healthy Caucasian individuals from Russia aged roughly 6 to 90 years. Each donor gave around 9.5 milliliters of peripheral blood, collected into EDTA-treated Vacutainer tubes. Ficoll-Paque density-gradient centrifugation was used to isolate PBMCs, with at least 6 million obtained per sample. Total RNA, at least 6 micrograms per sample, was extracted from PBMCs with Trizol reagent. Naive CD45RAhigh/CD27high T cell percentages were measured by flow cytometry on a PBMC aliquot from every donor. Preparation of the library involved 5' RACE. A second PCR of about 6 to 12 cycles was run with a J-beta primer mix and a sample-barcoded 5' primer. Each TCR beta cDNA molecule received a unique molecular identifier from a template-switch 5' adaptor carrying 12 random nucleotides. Each sample yielded at least 2.5 million CDR3-containing paired-end reads. All of the RNA was converted into first-strand cDNA using the Mint cDNA synthesis kit, with a TRBC-specific oligonucleotide serving as the primer. Following uracil-DNA glycosylase treatment, all cDNA underwent a first 18-cycle PCR with the universal primers M1SS and BC2_uni_R. The authors' pipeline ran thus. Normalization of each sample was performed by random selection of 1 million high-quality reads, each carrying a distinct molecular identifier. Reads with shared molecular identifiers were discarded instead of being binned into consensus sequences. CDR3 identification, clonotype clustering and error correction used MiTCR with a Q25 quality threshold and the strictest error-elimination algorithm. A nonparametric unseen species model with Euler transformation was used to estimate a lower bound on total TCR beta diversity. TCRdb redid the processing of the public reads, applying fastp at Q25 and MiXCR, and retained in-frame beta chains. Each entry merges the rows of one CDR3 protein and shows their most common DNA and genes. The V and J calls, along with clone size, are taken from TCRdb and not from the paper's own processing. The sample table records approximately 1,700,000 distinct CDR3 sequences; approximately 39% of these occur just once. The ten largest make up roughly 23% of the sample.

Points on this clonotype: Its antigen is not yet known. No much larger clone exists at a distance of one base, and base qualities are not known.

Sequencing was done on a sample of blood. The clonotype comes from a human donor in good health. Rearrangement joined TRBV28 to TRBJ2-4; perhaps TRBD2 is the D gene, with 5 bases matching. The assigned J gene may be wrong: the sequence end matches TRBJ2-5 better. The CDR3 region reads CASSHPQDSQETQYF. The sequenced DNA is TGTGCCAGCAGCCACCCCCAGGACTCACAAGAGACCCAGTACTTC.